This T cell receptor beta chain was sequenced for a study of blood T cells in healthy people across ages. The wider study: When template switching was applied, about one barcoded beta molecule was captured per two T cells. Study-wide points: Unsorted PBMCs blocked a conclusive comparison of naive and antigen-experienced cells.

Through a sample-barcoded 5' primer and a J-beta primer mix, a second PCR was run for about 6 to 12 cycles. Each TCR beta cDNA got a 12-nucleotide random molecular identifier. TCRdb processed the 5' RACE reads anew with MiXCR; each CDR3 protein has one entry. Of about 680,000 distinct CDR3 sequences listed, around half are singletons. A note on this clonotype: The antigen remains unidentified.

Germline V lookup: CDR1 KGHSH, CDR2 LQKENI. With 8 bases clipped from V and 6 bases from J, the junction kept 9 bases outside the gene matches. The CDR3 runs to 13 residues. Sequenced: blood. The chain is built from TRBV18 and TRBJ2-7, with 8 bases fitting TRBD1. The sequence came from a woman aged 60-75 years in good health. CDR3 nucleotide sequence: TGTGCCAGCACGCCACTGGACAGGGCCGAGCAGTACTTC. Protein product: CASTPLDRAEQYF. The variable domain in full, completed from reference TRBV18 and TRBJ2-7, reads NAGVMQNPRHLVRRRGQEARLRCSPMKGHSHVYWYRQLPEEGLKFMVYLQKENIIDESGMPKERFSAEFPKEGPSILRIQQVVRGDSAAYFCASTPLDRAEQYFGPGTRLTVT.